These 21 T cell receptor beta chains originate from one sample sequenced in a study of CD8 T cells in Susac syndrome. Reverse transcription of about 0.45 to 1 ug RNA was carried out with random hexamers. TCRdb called the immunoSEQ multiplex PCR reads again in MiXCR, with one record for every CDR3 protein. Among about 210,000 distinct CDR3 sequences listed, about 95% were seen once. Material for sequencing was CD4+ T cells from PBMCs. These receptors all stem from a human donor in good health.

The V gene is TRBV29-1, the J gene TRBJ1-1; 9 nucleotides align to TRBD1. This CDR3 has 13 residues. Germline CDR1 is SQVTM and CDR2 is ANQGSEA. The V segment lost 8 bases and the J segment 4 bases; nucleotides outside the gene matches: 8. The DNA for the CDR3 is TGCAGCTGCGGACAGGGGCAGGGCACTGAAGCTTTCTTT. It encodes CSCGQGQGTEAFF.

The rearrangement links TRBV23-1 to TRBJ1-5; D is unresolved. TRBV23-1 is an ORF, with its function uncertain. V lost 10 bases, J lost 2 bases, and 12 bases lay in between. The CDR3 sequence is 13 residues long. The CDR3 reads CANAPRGNQPQHF. The CDR3 DNA is TGCGCCAACGCACCGAGGGGCAATCAGCCCCAGCATTTT.

The chain uses TRBV14 and TRBJ2-3; D remains ambiguous. Germline loops: CDR1 SGHDN, CDR2 FVKESK. The CDR3 is 14 residues long. V lost 6 bases, J lost 2 bases, and 12 bases lay in between. The CDR3: CASSLTGFTDTQYF. The CDR3 coding sequence is TGTGCCAGCAGTCTAACTGGGTTCACAGATACGCAGTATTTT.

J is TRBJ2-5 and V is TRBV12-3 or TRBV12-4; tentatively, D is TRBD1 (6 bases). The CDR3 contains 13 residues. Trimming stripped 6 bases from V and 5 bases from J, with 13 bases between. CDR3 sequence reads: CASSTSGVETQYF. The DNA for the CDR3 is TGTGCCAGCAGCACCTCAGGGGTGGAGACCCAGTACTTC.

The chain employs TRBV3-1 and TRBJ2-4, with 7 nucleotides matching TRBD2. The germline gives CDR1 LGHDT, CDR2 YNNKEL (reference sequence). CDR3 length: 13 amino acids. Trimming removed 7 bases from V and 5 bases from J; junction bases left unmatched: 5. The CDR3 loop is CASTRRGENIQYF. CDR3 DNA sequence: TGTGCCAGCACCCGCCGGGGGGAAAACATTCAGTACTTC. Complete variable domain (other parts from reference TRBV3-1 and TRBJ2-4): DTAVSQTPKYLVTQMGNDKSIKCEQNLGHDTMYWYKQDSKKFLKIMFSYNNKELIINETVPNRFSPKSPDKAHLNLHINSLELGDSAVYFCASTRRGENIQYFGAGTRLSVL.

The gene calls are TRBV24-1 and TRBJ2-3; no clear D. Trimming stripped 3 bases from V and 0 bases from J, with 6 bases between. The length of the CDR3 is 14 residues. Germline assignment: CDR1 KGHDR and CDR2 SFDVKD. This CDR3 is CATSDATSTDTQYF. The CDR3 nucleotides read TGTGCCACCAGTGATGCAACTAGCACAGATACGCAGTATTTT.

The chain has TRBV5-6 and TRBJ1-4; TRBD1 might be the D (5 bases). V shed 4 bases and J shed 8 bases, with 12 bases lying between them. Germline loops: CDR1 SGHDT, CDR2 YYEEEE. This CDR3 is 13 amino acids long. CDR3 loop: CASSTGGNEKLFF. CDR3 bases: TGTGCCAGCAGCACAGGAGGCAACGAAAAACTGTTTTTT.

CDR3 bases: TGCGCCAGCAGAGATTTCCGGGACAACCAAGAGACCCAGTACTTC. Protein product: CASRDFRDNQETQYF. The V gene is TRBV5-1, the J gene TRBJ2-5; weak D call: TRBD1 (6 bases). From germline, CDR1 is SGHRS and CDR2 YFSETQ. Trimming took off 5 bases at V and 0 bases at J, with 14 bases between the two ends. The CDR3 spans 15 residues.

The chain couples TRBV7-3 to TRBJ1-1; 8 nucleotides line up with TRBD1. This CDR3 is built from 14 residues. CDR1 and CDR2 (germline): SGHTA, FQGTGA. The V and J ends lost 5 bases and 5 bases, in that order; junction bases with no gene match: 7. CDR3 DNA: TGTGCCAGCAGCCTTGGACAGGGAGAAACTGAAGCTTTCTTT. Protein product: CASSLGQGETEAFF.

J is TRBJ2-1 and V is TRBV3-1; a weak D match, TRBD2 (6 bases). The CDR3 runs to 14 residues. From germline, CDR1 is LGHDT and CDR2 YNNKEL (reference sequence). Trimming left V 4 bases short and J 9 bases short, with 16 bases between. The CDR3 bases are TGTGCCAGCAGCCCTTCCCCACTAGCCTCTGAGCAGTTCTTC. As protein: CASSPSPLASEQFF.

This chain connects TRBV12-3 or TRBV12-4 to TRBJ1-5; tentatively, D is TRBD1 (5 bases). This CDR3 comprises 13 residues. V lost 5 bases and J 9 bases, leaving 14 bases between the germline ends. DNA of the CDR3: TGTGCCAGCAGTCTCCAGGGTGAATGGCCCCAGCATTTT. It is translated as CASSLQGEWPQHF.

This clonotype was found once. The chain is built from TRBV7-2 and TRBJ2-5; TRBD2 aligns across 10 bases. Germline V lookup: CDR1 SGHTA, CDR2 FQGNSA. The CDR3 runs 15 residues. Trimming removed 6 bases from V and 2 bases from J; junction bases left unmatched: 6. CDR3: CASRGLGLAQETQYF. In nucleotides, the CDR3 is TGTGCCAGCAGGGGACTGGGACTAGCGCAAGAGACCCAGTACTTC.

The chain recombines TRBV29-1 with TRBJ1-2; D might be TRBD1 (5 bases). With 6 bases removed from V and 2 bases from J, the gap between germline ends came to 16 bases. This CDR3 is built from 14 residues. Germline CDR1 is SQVTM and CDR2 is ANQGSEA. CDR3 bases: TGCAGCGTCCTCCCGGCGGGGCGAAACTATGGCTACACCTTC. Protein product: CSVLPAGRNYGYTF. The full variable domain, rest sourced from reference TRBV29-1 and TRBJ1-2, is SAVISQKPSRDICQRGTSLTIQCQVDSQVTMMFWYRQQPGQSLTLIATANQGSEATYESGFVIDKFPISRPNLTFSTLTVSNMSPEDSSIYLCSVLPAGRNYGYTFGSGTRLTVV.

This rearrangement joins TRBV20-1 to TRBJ1-6, with D tentatively TRBD1 (5 bases). Germline V gene sequence: CDR1 DFQATT, CDR2 SNEGSKA (reference sequence). The CDR3 is 14 amino acids. The germline V and J ends were trimmed by 6 bases and 8 bases, with 17 bases remaining between them. CDR3 nucleotide sequence: TGCAGTGCCCGCCCCGGGGCAAGCCATTCACCCCTCCACTTT. It translates to CSARPGASHSPLHF.

The rearrangement joins TRBV2 to TRBJ2-2; D tentatively fits TRBD1 or TRBD2 (6 bases each). Germline V gene data show CDR1 as SNHLY and CDR2 as FYNNEI. Trimming cost V 4 bases and J 6 bases, with 15 bases left between them. There are 15 residues in the CDR3. The CDR3 region has the DNA TGTGCCAGCAGTGCGGGGGCTGGAGGTGCCGGGGAGCTGTTTTTT. Translating gives CASSAGAGGAGELFF.

The V and J genes are TRBV5-1 and TRBJ1-1; no definite D call. Trimming stripped 5 bases from V and 5 bases from J, with 16 bases between. Germline V gene lookup returns CDR1 SGHRS and CDR2 YFSETQ. This CDR3 is built from 14 residues. The CDR3 region is CASSQGGMMTEAFF. The CDR3 DNA sequence: TGCGCCAGCAGTCAAGGAGGTATGATGACTGAAGCTTTCTTT.

V gene TRBV14 combines with J gene TRBJ1-2, with TRBD1 as a possible D gene (5 bases). Trimming pared 6 bases from V and 4 bases from J, leaving 12 bases between. This CDR3 has 13 amino acids. Germline V gene sequence: CDR1 SGHDN, CDR2 FVKESK. The CDR3 sequence is CASSRGDTYGYTF. The CDR3 bases are TGTGCCAGCAGTCGGGGGGATACCTATGGCTACACCTTC.

This chain connects TRBV5-1 to TRBJ2-7; D might be TRBD1 or TRBD2, each matching 5 bases. The V end was cut by 6 bases, the J end by 2 bases, with 18 bases between. This CDR3 is 15 amino acids long. Germline V lookup: CDR1 SGHRS, CDR2 YFSETQ. The CDR3 protein is CASITPGTVPYEQYV. In DNA, the CDR3 is TGCGCCAGCATCACGCCGGGGACGGTCCCCTACGAGCAGTACGTC.

V is TRBV20-1 and J is TRBJ1-2, with no clear D. The V gene's germline CDR1 is DFQATT and CDR2 SNEGSKA (reference sequence). Deletions cut 5 bases from V and 7 bases from J, with 20 bases between. The CDR3 runs to 14 residues. CDR3 in DNA: TGCAGTGCTCTTCCCTCGGATTCCCCCTTTGGCTACACCTTC. This encodes CSALPSDSPFGYTF.

In nucleotides, the CDR3 is TGCGCCAGCAGCTTGACTAGCGGGGGGCCCAATGAGCAGTTCTTC. Protein product: CASSLTSGGPNEQFF. The rearrangement joins TRBV5-1 to TRBJ2-1; TRBD2 matches 12 bases. The trim removed 1 base at V and 6 bases at J, leaving 2 bases unmatched. The CDR3 is 15 amino acids. The V gene's germline CDR1 is SGHRS and CDR2 YFSETQ. Using reference TRBV5-1 and TRBJ2-1 for the parts outside the CDR3, the full variable domain is KAGVTQTPRYLIKTRGQQVTLSCSPISGHRSVSWYQQTPGQGLQFLFEYFSETQRNKGNFPGRFSGRQFSNSRSEMNVSTLELGDSALYLCASSLTSGGPNEQFFGPGTRLTVL.

This chain uses TRBV9 with TRBJ2-1; TRBD2 might be the D (6 bases). Trimming removed 4 bases at V and 10 bases at J, with 24 bases between. Per germline, CDR1 SGDLS and CDR2 YYNGEE. The CDR3 consists of 16 residues. CDR3 sequence: CASSSRDDSAGGEQFF. Written as DNA, the CDR3 is TGTGCCAGCAGCTCACGGGACGACTCAGCGGGTGGGGAGCAGTTCTTC.